These T cell receptor beta chains were read from a single sample in a study of T-cell memory formation after mild COVID-19. TCRdb reprocessed the 5' RACE reads with MiXCR, giving one entry per CDR3 protein. The sample yields 150,000 to 200,000 distinct CDR3 sequences, 16% seen once. Specimen: PBMCs or a T cell subset sorted from them (not recorded which). The receptors were sampled from an adult woman who had mild COVID-19 (a few samples of this study predate the infection). Cell type and time point are not known. Each CDR3 is given with its conserved first and last residue. Each record gives: V gene, D gene, J gene, clone size, CDR3 DNA, CDR3 protein. D genes are given only for firm matches. A row's size may be missing; if present it is once, few, many or a size class.

>TRBV4-1|-|TRBJ1-6|-
TGCGCCAGCAGCCAAGAACCAGGGCGCGGTAATTCACCCCTCCACTTT
CASSQEPGRGNSPLHF
>TRBV29-1|-|TRBJ1-2|few
TGCAGCTCCCGGGGGGGAGATGGCTACACCTTC
CSSRGGDGYTF
>TRBV3-1|TRBD1|TRBJ2-1|few
TGTGCCAGCAGCGATGTTATAGGGGACAGGGCCTACAATGAGCAGTTCTTC
CASSDVIGDRAYNEQFF
>TRBV2|-|TRBJ2-1|-
TGTGCCAGCAAAGGGGCACAGGGTAGCTCCTACAATGAGCAGTTCTTC
CASKGAQGSSYNEQFF
>TRBV20-1|TRBD1|TRBJ2-1|few
TGCAGTGCCAAAAGTCTACAGGGGGCGCGGTACAATGAGCAGTTCTTC
CSAKSLQGARYNEQFF
>TRBV11-2|-|TRBJ2-2|-
TGTGCCAGCAGCTCTACACGGAAAGGGATTACCGGGGAGCTGTTTTTT
CASSSTRKGITGELFF
>TRBV7-2|TRBD2|TRBJ2-2|few
TGTGCCAGCAGCCTCGCGGGGGTCACGTCCGGGGAGCTGTTTTTT
CASSLAGVTSGELFF
>TRBV7-2|-|TRBJ1-5|few
TGTGCCAGCAGCCCTACCGGGGGCGGCAATCAGCCCCAGCATTTT
CASSPTGGGNQPQHF
>TRBV6-5|TRBD1|TRBJ1-1|-
TGTGCCAGCAGTGACCGGACAGGAGGGAACACTGAAGCTTTCTTT
CASSDRTGGNTEAFF
>TRBV7-9|TRBD1|TRBJ2-2|many
TGTGCCAGCAGCCAAGGACAGGGACCCACCGGGGAGCTGTTTTTT
CASSQGQGPTGELFF
>TRBV3-1|-|TRBJ2-7|once
TGTGCCAGCAGCCAAGACGGGCAGTACGGCGAGCAGTACTTC
CASSQDGQYGEQYF
>TRBV7-9|-|TRBJ2-2|-
TGTGCCAGCAGCTCTTACTCTAGGAACACCGGGGAGCTGTTTTTT
CASSSYSRNTGELFF
>TRBV10-3|TRBD1|TRBJ1-1|-
TGTGCCATCAGTGGACAGGGGAGGAACACTGAAGCTTTCTTT
CAISGQGRNTEAFF
>TRBV15|-|TRBJ2-7|few
TGTGCCACCAGCAGAGAGGCAGGGAGCTCCTACGAGCAGTACTTC
CATSREAGSSYEQYF
>TRBV11-2|TRBD2|TRBJ2-1|few
TGTGCCAGCAGCTTAGATTGGGGGACTAGCAAGGCTGAGCAGTTCTTC
CASSLDWGTSKAEQFF
>TRBV5-1|TRBD1|TRBJ1-5|many
TGCGCCAGCAGCCGGACAGGGGGAGATCAGCCCCAGCATTTT
CASSRTGGDQPQHF
>TRBV18|TRBD2|TRBJ2-3|-
TGTGCCAGCTCACCTCCGGGACTAGCGGGAGATACGCAGTATTTT
CASSPPGLAGDTQYF